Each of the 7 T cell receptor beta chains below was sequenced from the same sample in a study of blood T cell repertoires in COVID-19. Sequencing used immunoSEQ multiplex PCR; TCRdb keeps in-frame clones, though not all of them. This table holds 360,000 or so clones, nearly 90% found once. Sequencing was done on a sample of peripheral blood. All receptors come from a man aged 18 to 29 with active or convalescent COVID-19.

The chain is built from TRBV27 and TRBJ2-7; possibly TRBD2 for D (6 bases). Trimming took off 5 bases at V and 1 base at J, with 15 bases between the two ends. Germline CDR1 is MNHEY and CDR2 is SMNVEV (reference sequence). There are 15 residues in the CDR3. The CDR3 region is CASSQSGLYSYEQYF. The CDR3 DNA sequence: TGTGCCAGCAGTCAATCGGGACTGTATTCCTACGAGCAGTACTTC.

CDR3 DNA sequence: TGTGCCAGCTCAATATACAGGGGTAGCAATCAGCCCCAGCATTTT. Translation gives CASSIYRGSNQPQHF. The chain links TRBV18 to TRBJ1-5; 7 nucleotides match TRBD1. V lost 5 bases and J lost 0; bases outside the gene matches: 4. The V gene's germline CDR1 is KGHSH and CDR2 LQKENI. CDR3 length equals 15 residues.

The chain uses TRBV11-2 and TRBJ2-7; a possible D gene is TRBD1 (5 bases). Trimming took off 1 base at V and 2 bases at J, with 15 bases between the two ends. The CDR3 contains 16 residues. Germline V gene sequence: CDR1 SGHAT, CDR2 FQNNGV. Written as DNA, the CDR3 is TGTGCCAGCAGCTTAGTGTCGGGTAGGGGCCCCTACGAGCAGTACTTC. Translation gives CASSLVSGRGPYEQYF.

DNA of the CDR3: TGTGCCAGCAGTTTTCGAACGATTCGGGGCACTGAAGCTTTCTTT. Amino acids: CASSFRTIRGTEAFF. The V gene is TRBV28, the J gene TRBJ1-1; D uncertain. Germline CDR1 reads MDHEN; CDR2 reads SYDVKM. The V and J ends lost 3 bases and 4 bases respectively, with 15 bases between them. The CDR3 consists of 15 residues.

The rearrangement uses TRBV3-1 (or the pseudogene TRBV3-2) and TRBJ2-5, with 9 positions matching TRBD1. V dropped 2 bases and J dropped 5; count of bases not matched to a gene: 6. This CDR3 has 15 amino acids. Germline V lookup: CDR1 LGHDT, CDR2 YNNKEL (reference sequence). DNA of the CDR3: TGTGCCAGCAGCCAACCCGGGACAGGGTGGGAGACCCAGTACTTC. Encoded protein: CASSQPGTGWETQYF.

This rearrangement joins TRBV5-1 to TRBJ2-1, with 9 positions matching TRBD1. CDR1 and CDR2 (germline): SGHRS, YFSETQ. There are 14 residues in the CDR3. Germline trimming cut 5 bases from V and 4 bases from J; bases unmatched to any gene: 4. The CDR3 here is CASRGTGSYNEQFF. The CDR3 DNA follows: TGCGCCAGCAGGGGGACAGGGTCGTACAATGAGCAGTTCTTC.

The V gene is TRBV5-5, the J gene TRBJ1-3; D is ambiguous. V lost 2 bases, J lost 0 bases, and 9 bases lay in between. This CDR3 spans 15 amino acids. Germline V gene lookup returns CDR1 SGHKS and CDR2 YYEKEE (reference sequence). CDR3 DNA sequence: TGTGCCAGCAGCTTTGATGGAGTCTCTGGAAACACCATATATTTT. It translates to CASSFDGVSGNTIYF.